Listed below are T cell receptor beta chains from one sample, sequenced in a study of cytomegalovirus exposure and HLA in healthy donors. Measured with immunoSEQ multiplex PCR; TCRdb has only the in-frame clones, and not every one. This sample has over 150,000 clones, with 75% to 85% found just once. The material sequenced was PBMCs. Receptors originate from a male donor in good health and CMV-seropositive. CDR3s include the opening cysteine and the closing phenylalanine or tryptophan. Each record gives: D gene, V gene, J gene, clone size, CDR3 protein, CDR3 DNA. A D gene is named only where the DNA matches it firmly. Not every row has a clone size; where given, it reads once, few, many or a size class.

>-|TRBV2|TRBJ2-1|-
CASSDVEGRDEQFF
TGTGCCAGCAGTGATGTAGAGGGAAGGGATGAGCAGTTCTTC
>TRBD1|TRBV7-9|TRBJ1-6|-
CASSYPGTDNSPLHF
TGTGCCAGCAGCTATCCCGGGACAGATAATTCACCCCTCCACTTT
>-|TRBV25-1|TRBJ1-2|-
CASSDSNYGYTF
TGTGCCAGCAGTGACTCTAACTATGGCTACACCTTC
>TRBD1|TRBV30|TRBJ1-4|-
CAWSQGAREKLFF
TGTGCCTGGTCACAGGGGGCGCGAGAAAAACTGTTTTTT
>TRBD1|TRBV29-1|TRBJ2-5|few
CSVKGGKEETQYF
TGCAGCGTAAAAGGGGGCAAAGAAGAGACCCAGTACTTC
>TRBD1|TRBV5-1|TRBJ1-1|once
CASSSTGGATEAFF
TGCGCCAGCAGCTCAACAGGGGGAGCCACTGAAGCTTTCTTT
>TRBD1|TRBV7-9|TRBJ1-2|-
CASSLGFDRDYGYTF
TGTGCCAGCAGCTTAGGCTTCGACAGGGACTATGGCTACACCTTC
>-|TRBV2|TRBJ1-2|-
CASGVRSNYGYTF
TGTGCCAGCGGTGTCCGGTCGAACTATGGCTACACCTTC
>TRBD2|TRBV5-1|TRBJ2-3|once
CASSLASGGTGTDTQYF
TGCGCCAGCAGCTTGGCCTCGGGGGGGACCGGGACAGATACGCAGTATTTT
>TRBD1|TRBV15|TRBJ1-3|-
CATQTGVGNTIYF
TGTGCCACTCAGACAGGGGTGGGAAACACCATATATTTT
>TRBD2|TRBV9|TRBJ2-7|-
CASHGGGRKQYF
TGTGCCAGCCACGGGGGGGGGCGGAAGCAGTACTTC
>-|TRBV6-5|TRBJ1-1|-
CASSSTSYLNTEAFF
TGTGCCAGCAGTTCCACCAGTTATCTGAACACTGAAGCTTTCTTT
>TRBD1|TRBV5-1|TRBJ2-7|-
CASSVRQGADEQYF
TGCGCCAGCAGCGTTCGGCAGGGGGCCGACGAGCAGTACTTC
>TRBD1|TRBV7-9|TRBJ2-5|few
CASSFLQGKETQYF
TGTGCCAGCAGCTTTTTACAGGGGAAAGAGACCCAGTACTTC
>-|TRBV11-2|TRBJ2-7|-
CASSSSLGLYSYEQYF
TGTGCCAGCAGCTCCTCCTTAGGACTGTACTCCTACGAGCAGTACTTC
>TRBD2|TRBV5-6|TRBJ2-7|once
CASSPSGGAFSEQYF
TGTGCCAGCAGCCCGAGCGGGGGGGCCTTTTCAGAGCAGTACTTC
>-|TRBV2|TRBJ2-3|-
CAKQPSQGYF
TGTGCCAAGCAACCCTCTCAGGGGTATTTT
>-|TRBV5-4|TRBJ1-6|-
CASSFLVSNSPLHF
TGTGCCAGCAGCTTTTTAGTCTCTAATTCACCCCTCCACTTT
>-|TRBV13|TRBJ1-5|-
CASSTKGSNQPQHF
TGTGCCAGCAGCACTAAGGGGAGCAATCAGCCCCAGCATTTT
>-|TRBV27|TRBJ2-7|-
CASSLSRAGSEQYF
TGTGCCAGCAGTTTATCGAGAGCTGGGAGCGAGCAGTACTTC
>TRBD2|TRBV9|TRBJ2-7|-
CASTRSGGGGEQYF
TGTGCCAGCACCCGCTCTGGGGGGGGAGGCGAGCAGTACTTC
>-|TRBV19|TRBJ1-1|-
CASSALGRTEAFF
TGTGCCAGTAGTGCCCTGGGGAGGACTGAAGCTTTCTTT
>TRBD1|TRBV11-2|TRBJ1-6|-
CASSSNRGLNSPLHF
TGTGCCAGCAGCTCAAACAGGGGACTTAATTCACCCCTCCACTTT
>-|TRBV29-1|TRBJ2-5|-
CSGRDNNQETQYF
TGCAGCGGCCGGGACAACAACCAAGAGACCCAGTACTTC
>TRBD1|TRBV5-1|TRBJ2-1|-
CASSLAGQTYNEQFF
TGCGCCAGCAGCTTGGCGGGACAGACCTACAATGAGCAGTTCTTC
>TRBD1|TRBV5-5|TRBJ1-6|-
CASSYTGTALSSYNSPLHF
TGTGCCAGCAGTTATACAGGGACAGCCCTGAGCTCCTATAATTCACCCCTCCACTTT
>TRBD2|TRBV2|TRBJ2-1|few
CASSEGLAGVYNEQFF
TGTGCCAGCAGTGAAGGGCTAGCGGGAGTCTACAATGAGCAGTTCTTC
>-|TRBV27|TRBJ1-1|once
CASSDWGGNTEAFF
TGTGCCAGCAGCGATTGGGGAGGAAACACTGAAGCTTTCTTT
>TRBD1|TRBV2|TRBJ1-2|-
CARDRDHDYGYTF
TGTGCTCGAGACAGGGACCATGACTATGGCTACACCTTC
>-|TRBV2|TRBJ2-2|-
CASSRGGANTGELFF
TGTGCCAGCAGTAGGGGAGGAGCGAACACCGGGGAGCTGTTTTTT
>-|TRBV30|TRBJ1-3|-
CASTRRDPSSGNTIYF
TGTGCCTCCACAAGGCGGGATCCGAGCTCTGGAAACACCATATATTTT
>TRBD1|TRBV4-1|TRBJ2-3|-
CASSQDGTGSIGTDTQYF
TGCGCCAGCAGCCAAGACGGGACAGGGTCTATTGGCACAGATACGCAGTATTTT
>-|TRBV5-4|TRBJ2-3|-
CASGVRGRVTDTQYF
TGTGCCAGCGGGGTCAGGGGACGGGTCACAGATACGCAGTATTTT
>TRBD2|TRBV2|TRBJ2-2|-
CASSDRAGAAGELFF
TGTGCCAGCAGTGATCGAGCGGGGGCGGCCGGGGAGCTGTTTTTT
>TRBD2|TRBV11-2|TRBJ2-7|-
CASSLVGLADYEQYF
TGTGCCAGCAGCTTAGTCGGGCTAGCGGACTACGAGCAGTACTTC
>TRBD2|TRBV5-1|TRBJ2-2|-
CASSLGGLAGGPRTGELFF
TGCGCCAGCAGCTTGGGCGGACTAGCGGGGGGGCCGAGGACCGGGGAGCTGTTTTTT
>-|TRBV4-1|TRBJ2-5|-
CASSQRGSETQYF
TGCGCCAGCAGCCAAAGAGGTTCGGAGACCCAGTACTTC
>TRBD1|TRBV5-8|TRBJ1-6|-
CASSLFGQGDSPLHF
TGTGCCAGCAGCTTGTTTGGGCAGGGGGATTCACCCCTCCACTTT
>-|TRBV7-2|TRBJ2-7|-
CASSPAYEQYF
TGTGCCAGCAGCCCTGCCTACGAGCAGTACTTC
>TRBD1|TRBV5-1|TRBJ1-1|-
CASSLEGGGTEAFF
TGCGCCAGCAGCTTGGAAGGGGGCGGCACTGAAGCTTTCTTT
>-|TRBV2|TRBJ1-6|-
CASSPKGRGGYNSPLHF
TGTGCCAGCAGTCCCAAGGGAAGGGGGGGGTATAATTCACCCCTCCACTTT